One sample yielded the 27 T cell receptor beta chains listed below, sequenced in a study of cytomegalovirus exposure and HLA in healthy donors. TCRdb keeps only in-frame clones here, not all; method: immunoSEQ multiplex PCR. In the table there are 330,000 or so clones, 86% of which are singletons. Sequenced sample: PBMCs. The source of these receptors is a woman aged 18-29 years in good health and CMV-seronegative.

As DNA, the CDR3 is TGTGCCAGCGGGAGTGGAGTCTATGAGCAGTTCTTC. Its translation: CASGSGVYEQFF. The V gene is TRBV27, the J gene TRBJ2-1, with D possibly matching TRBD2 (5 bases). The CDR3 has 12 residues. Germline CDR1 and CDR2: MNHEY and SMNVEV (reference sequence). V was trimmed by 8 bases and J by 8 bases, leaving 13 bases between them.

This chain links TRBV27 with TRBJ2-1, with D hard to call. CDR3 size: 15 residues. The germline CDR1 and CDR2 sequences are MNHEY and SMNVEV (reference sequence). V gave up 2 bases and J gave up 0 bases, with 8 bases separating them. As DNA, the CDR3 is TGTGCCAGCAGTTTAGGGCTCTACTCCTACAATGAGCAGTTCTTC. Its protein product is CASSLGLYSYNEQFF.

The rearrangement joins TRBV19 to TRBJ2-7; 10 bases align to TRBD2. V shed 3 bases, J shed 4 bases, and the junction held 3 bases outside the gene matches. This CDR3 is 14 amino acids long. Per the germline V gene, CDR1 is LNHDA and CDR2 is SQIVND (reference sequence). The CDR3 reads CASSIGLAVYEQYF. The CDR3 DNA is TGTGCCAGTAGTATTGGACTAGCGGTATACGAGCAGTACTTC.

The chain joins TRBV11-2 to TRBJ2-7, with D maybe TRBD2 (6 bases). This CDR3 is 17 amino acids long. Trimming cost V 5 bases and J 1 base, with 21 bases left between them. In germline, CDR1 is SGHAT, CDR2 FQNNGV. The CDR3 here is CASSRRRWLAPSYEQYF. Written as DNA, the CDR3 is TGTGCCAGCAGCAGAAGAAGGTGGCTAGCGCCGTCCTACGAGCAGTACTTC.

The V gene is TRBV4-3, the J gene TRBJ2-5; a weak D match, TRBD1 (5 bases). Germline CDR1 reads LGHNA; CDR2 reads YSLEER. This CDR3 spans 14 amino acids. V gave up 1 base and J gave up 5 bases, with 11 bases separating them. The CDR3 spells CASSQVLAGETQYF. For the CDR3, the DNA is TGCGCCAGCAGCCAAGTGTTAGCAGGGGAGACCCAGTACTTC.

The chain uses TRBV9 and TRBJ2-5; D is unresolved. The CDR3 sequence is 12 residues long. Trimming stripped 1 base from V and 4 bases from J, with 5 bases between. The germline V gene encodes CDR1 SGDLS and CDR2 YYNGEE. The CDR3 sequence is CASSVTGETQYF. The CDR3 DNA reads TGTGCCAGCAGCGTAACTGGAGAGACCCAGTACTTC. Full variable domain (remainder filled in from reference TRBV9 and TRBJ2-5): DSGVTQTPKHLITATGQRVTLRCSPRSGDLSVYWYQQSLDQGLQFLIQYYNGEERAKGNILERFSAQQFPDLHSELNLSSLELGDSALYFCASSVTGETQYFGPGTRLLVL.

This clone was observed a handful of times. This chain links TRBV5-1 with TRBJ2-7; 9 positions match TRBD2. V lost 4 bases, J lost 3 bases, and 11 bases stayed unmatched. Germline V gives CDR1 SGHRS, CDR2 YFSETQ. This CDR3 has 16 amino acids. CDR3 bases: TGCGCCAGCAGCACGGGGGCGGGAGGGCCGCGCTACGAGCAGTACTTC. Its translation is CASSTGAGGPRYEQYF.

The V call is TRBV6-6, the J call TRBJ2-7; the D is unclear. The CDR3 spans 11 residues. CDR1 and CDR2 (germline): MNHNY, SVGAGI (reference sequence). Trimming left V 4 bases short and J 4 bases short, with 5 bases between. The CDR3 here is CASSSLYEQYF. The CDR3 DNA reads TGTGCCAGCAGTTCTTTATACGAGCAGTACTTC.

This chain connects TRBV6-1 to TRBJ2-7; TRBD1 aligns across 10 bases. CDR3 length: 16 amino acids. V lost 1 base, J lost 4 bases, and 7 bases stayed unmatched. Per germline, CDR1 MNHNS and CDR2 SASEGT. CDR3 nucleotide sequence: TGTGCCAGCAGTGAAGGAAGGGGACAGGGGAGATACGAGCAGTACTTC. This translates into CASSEGRGQGRYEQYF.

The chain carries TRBV28 and TRBJ1-4, with 9 positions matching TRBD1. The CDR3 contains 15 residues. With 5 bases clipped from V and 4 bases from J, the junction kept 5 bases outside the gene matches. Germline V gene sequence: CDR1 MDHEN, CDR2 SYDVKM. The CDR3 coding sequence is TGTGCCAGCAGTGTTACAGGGGGCTTTAATGAAAAACTGTTTTTT. It codes for CASSVTGGFNEKLFF.

V usage is TRBV6-1 and J usage is TRBJ1-5; tentative D call: TRBD1 (6 bases). V was trimmed by 6 bases and J by 4 bases, leaving 13 bases between them. The CDR3 runs 14 residues. CDR1 is MNHNS and CDR2 is SASEGT in the germline V gene. Here the CDR3 DNA reads TGTGCCAGCAGCCCGGGACAAAATAATCAGCCCCAGCATTTT. Translating gives CASSPGQNNQPQHF.

V and J are TRBV27 and TRBJ1-1; no definite D call. CDR1 MNHEY and CDR2 SMNVEV come from the germline V gene (reference sequence). The CDR3 is made up of 13 amino acids. Trimming took off 4 bases at V and 5 bases at J, with 11 bases between the two ends. CDR3 DNA sequence: TGTGCCAGCAGTTACCGGGAGGTAACTGAAGCTTTCTTT. Encoded protein: CASSYREVTEAFF.

The chain uses TRBV25-1 and TRBJ2-5; 8 nucleotides match TRBD1. The CDR3 runs to 16 residues. In germline, CDR1 is MGHDK, CDR2 SYGVNS. J gave up 5 bases and V 4 bases, and 12 bases lay outside the gene matches. The CDR3 here is CASSGPAAGGRETQYF. CDR3 nucleotide sequence: TGTGCCAGCAGTGGACCGGCGGCAGGGGGCCGGGAGACCCAGTACTTC.

V gene TRBV5-1 combines with J gene TRBJ2-3; TRBD2 aligns across 13 bases. There are 16 residues in the CDR3. Losses at the gene ends were 4 bases for V and 4 bases for J; bases not matched to a gene: 6. Germline CDR1 is SGHRS and CDR2 is YFSETQ. CDR3 bases: TGCGCCAGCAGCGAACTAGCGGGAGGGCCCTCAGATACGCAGTATTTT. Protein product: CASSELAGGPSDTQYF.

The chain has TRBV2 and TRBJ2-5; 10 nucleotides match TRBD2. Germline values: CDR1 SNHLY, CDR2 FYNNEI. Trimming took 7 bases from V and 5 from J; bases not matched to a gene: 7. The CDR3 loop spans 14 amino acids. CDR3 in amino acids: CASKASGSVETQYF. In DNA form, the CDR3 reads TGTGCCAGCAAGGCTAGCGGGAGCGTGGAGACCCAGTACTTC.

The gene calls are TRBV9 and TRBJ2-1, with a weak D call TRBD1 (6 bases). Trimming removed 0 bases from V and 3 bases from J, with 16 bases in between. Germline V gives CDR1 SGDLS, CDR2 YYNGEE. This CDR3 comprises 17 residues. Here the CDR3 reads CASSVAHRDNRYNEQFF. The CDR3 DNA follows: TGTGCCAGCAGCGTAGCTCATAGGGACAACCGCTACAATGAGCAGTTCTTC.

This chain uses TRBV2 with TRBJ2-4; D perhaps matches TRBD2 (6 bases). The CDR3 covers 11 residues. With 7 bases removed from V and 7 bases from J, the gap between germline ends came to 8 bases. The germline CDR1 and CDR2 sequences are SNHLY and FYNNEI. The CDR3 region is CASTGGNIQYF. The CDR3 nucleotides read TGTGCCAGCACTGGGGGGAACATTCAGTACTTC.

This chain joins TRBV2 and TRBJ1-1, with D perhaps TRBD1 (5 bases). The V end lost 7 bases, the J end lost 5 bases, and 11 bases lay between the germline ends. CDR3 length: 12 amino acids. Looked up from germline, CDR1 is SNHLY and CDR2 is FYNNEI. CDR3 protein: CASTAGKTEAFF. The CDR3 DNA is TGTGCCAGCACCGCAGGGAAAACTGAAGCTTTCTTT.

V and J are TRBV4-3 and TRBJ2-2; 10 bases are shared with TRBD2. CDR1 and CDR2 from the germline V gene are LGHNA and YSLEER. V shed 4 bases and J 6 bases; nucleotides not matched to a gene: 11. The CDR3 has 17 residues. CDR3 nucleotides: TGCGCCAGCAGCCGGTACTCTAGCGGGAGTTCGGCCGGGGAGCTGTTTTTT. Translating it yields CASSRYSSGSSAGELFF.

This rearrangement joins TRBV4-1 to TRBJ1-5, with TRBD1 matching 9 bases. Per the germline V gene, CDR1 is MGHRA and CDR2 is YSYEKL. Trimming removed 0 bases from V and 4 bases from J; junction bases left unmatched: 7. This CDR3 contains 17 residues. CDR3 DNA sequence: TGCGCCAGCAGCCAAGAAGGGGGGACAGGGAGTAATCAGCCCCAGCATTTT. This gives the protein CASSQEGGTGSNQPQHF.

J is TRBJ2-7 and V is TRBV4-1; possible D gene TRBD2, 6 bases. This CDR3 comprises 14 residues. Trimming shortened V by 1 base and J by 6 bases, and 13 bases separated the two germline ends. Germline-derived CDR1 and CDR2 are MGHRA and YSYEKL. The CDR3 DNA follows: TGCGCCAGCAGCCAAGGGGGGGTAGGGAGCGAGCAGTACTTC. Translation: CASSQGGVGSEQYF.

The table lists this clone with a count of one. J is TRBJ1-1 and V is TRBV7-8, with no clear D. The CDR3 is made up of 13 amino acids. With 1 base removed from V and 10 bases from J, the gap between germline ends came to 13 bases. Germline V CDR1 and CDR2: SGHVS, FQNEAQ. The CDR3, as DNA: TGTGCCAGCAGCTTAGAGCGGGGTAGGAGAGCTTTCTTT. Translation gives CASSLERGRRAFF.

The chain recombines TRBV6-6 with TRBJ1-2; 9 bases line up with TRBD1. Trimming took 5 bases from V and 6 from J; bases not matched to a gene: 4. CDR1 is MNHNY and CDR2 is SVGAGI in the germline V gene (reference sequence). This CDR3 comprises 13 residues. The CDR3 reads CASSRRQGDGYTF. CDR3 in DNA: TGTGCCAGCAGTCGTCGACAGGGGGATGGCTACACCTTC.

This sequence joins TRBV11-3 and TRBJ2-3; 9 positions agree with TRBD2. The CDR3 extends over 16 amino acids. In germline, CDR1 is SGHNT, CDR2 YENEEA. Germline trimming cut 1 base from V and 5 bases from J; bases unmatched to any gene: 7. The CDR3: CASSLGIAGDGDTQYF. For the CDR3, the DNA is TGTGCCAGCAGCTTAGGGATAGCGGGAGATGGAGATACGCAGTATTTT. Based on the CDR3 plus reference TRBV11-3 and TRBJ2-3, the full variable domain is EAGVVQSPRYKIIEKKQPVAFWCNPISGHNTLYWYLQNLGQGPELLIRYENEEAVDDSQLPKDRFSAERLKGVDSTLKIQPAELGDSAVYLCASSLGIAGDGDTQYFGPGTRLTVL.

The chain carries TRBV6-6 and TRBJ1-2, with D possibly matching TRBD1 (5 bases). Germline lookup yields CDR1 MNHNY and CDR2 SVGAGI (reference sequence). The ends were cut back, 2 bases at V and 12 bases at J, with 19 bases in the middle. The CDR3 runs to 14 residues. This chain's CDR3 is CASSYGADGPFDTF. The DNA of the CDR3 is TGTGCCAGCAGTTACGGGGCGGACGGGCCATTCGACACCTTC.

This rearrangement joins TRBV4-3 to TRBJ1-4; weak D call: TRBD1 (6 bases). The CDR3 consists of 18 residues. Germline V gene data show CDR1 as LGHNA and CDR2 as YSLEER. V was shortened by 0 bases and J by 5 bases, with 19 bases between the two germline ends. The CDR3 DNA reads as TGCGCCAGCAGCCAAGAAGGTGGGGGCACAATTGGGAATGAAAAACTGTTTTTT. Residues: CASSQEGGGTIGNEKLFF.

This sequence joins TRBV6-5 and TRBJ1-1, with D uncertain. The V and J ends lost 3 bases and 6 bases respectively, with 8 bases between them. This CDR3 contains 12 residues. The germline V gene encodes CDR1 MNHEY and CDR2 SVGAGI. The CDR3 protein is CASSYSGSEAFF. The CDR3 DNA reads TGTGCCAGCAGTTATTCGGGTTCTGAAGCTTTCTTT.